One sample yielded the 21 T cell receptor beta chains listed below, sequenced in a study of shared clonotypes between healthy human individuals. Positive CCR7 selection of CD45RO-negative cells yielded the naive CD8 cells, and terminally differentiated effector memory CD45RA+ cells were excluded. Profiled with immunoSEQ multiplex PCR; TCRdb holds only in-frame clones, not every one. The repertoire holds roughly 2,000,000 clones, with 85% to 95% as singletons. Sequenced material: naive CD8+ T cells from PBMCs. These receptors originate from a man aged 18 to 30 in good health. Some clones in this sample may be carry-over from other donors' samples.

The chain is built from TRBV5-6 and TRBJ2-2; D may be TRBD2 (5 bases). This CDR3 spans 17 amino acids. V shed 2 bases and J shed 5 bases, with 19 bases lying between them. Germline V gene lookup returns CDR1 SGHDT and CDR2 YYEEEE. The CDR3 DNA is TGTGCCAGCAGCTTATGGGCGAAGACTATGGGGACCGGGGAGCTGTTTTTT. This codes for CASSLWAKTMGTGELFF.

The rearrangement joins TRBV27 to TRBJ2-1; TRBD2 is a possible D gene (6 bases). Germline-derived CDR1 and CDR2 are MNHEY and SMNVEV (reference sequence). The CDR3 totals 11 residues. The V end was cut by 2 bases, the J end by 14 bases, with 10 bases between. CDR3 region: CASSLGGTKFF. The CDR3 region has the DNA TGTGCCAGCAGTTTAGGCGGGACGAAGTTCTTC.

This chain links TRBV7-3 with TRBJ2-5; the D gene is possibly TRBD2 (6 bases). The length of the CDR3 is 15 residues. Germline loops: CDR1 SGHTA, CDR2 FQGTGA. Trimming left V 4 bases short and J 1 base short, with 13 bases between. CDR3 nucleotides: TGTGCCAGCAGCTGGACCGGGGGAGCCCAAGAGACCCAGTACTTC. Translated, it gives CASSWTGGAQETQYF. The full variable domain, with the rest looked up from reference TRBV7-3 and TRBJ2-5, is GAGVSQTPSNKVTEKGKYVELRCDPISGHTALYWYRQSLGQGPEFLIYFQGTGAADDSGLPNDRFFAVRPEGSVSTLKIQRTERGDSAVYLCASSWTGGAQETQYFGPGTRLLVL.

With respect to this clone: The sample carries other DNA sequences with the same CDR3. The CDR3 DNA reads as TGCAGCGTTCTCGCAGATTACGAGCAGTACTTC. Translating it yields CSVLADYEQYF. The rearrangement links TRBV29-1 to TRBJ2-7; D not resolved. V was pared by 5 bases and J by 4 bases, with 9 bases between. Germline CDR1 and CDR2: SQVTM and ANQGSEA. This CDR3 is built from 11 residues.

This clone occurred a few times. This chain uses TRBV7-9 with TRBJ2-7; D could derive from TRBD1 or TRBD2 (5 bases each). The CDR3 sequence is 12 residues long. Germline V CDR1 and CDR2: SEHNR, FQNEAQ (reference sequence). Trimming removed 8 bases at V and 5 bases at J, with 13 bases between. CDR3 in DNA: TGTGCCAGCTCCTATGGGGACCACGAGCAGTACTTC. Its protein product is CASSYGDHEQYF.

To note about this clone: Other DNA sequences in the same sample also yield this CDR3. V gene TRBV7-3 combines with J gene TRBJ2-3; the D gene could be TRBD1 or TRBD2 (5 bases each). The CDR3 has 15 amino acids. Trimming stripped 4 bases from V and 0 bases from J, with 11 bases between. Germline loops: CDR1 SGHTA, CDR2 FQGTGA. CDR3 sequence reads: CASSYGTTSTDTQYF. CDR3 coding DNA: TGTGCCAGCAGCTACGGGACCACTAGCACAGATACGCAGTATTTT.

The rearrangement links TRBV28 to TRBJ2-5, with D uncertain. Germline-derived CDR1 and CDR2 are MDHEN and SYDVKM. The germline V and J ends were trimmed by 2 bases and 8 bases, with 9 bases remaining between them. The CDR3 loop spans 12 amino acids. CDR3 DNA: TGTGCCAGCAGTTTAGGCTCCTTTACCCAGTACTTC. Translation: CASSLGSFTQYF.

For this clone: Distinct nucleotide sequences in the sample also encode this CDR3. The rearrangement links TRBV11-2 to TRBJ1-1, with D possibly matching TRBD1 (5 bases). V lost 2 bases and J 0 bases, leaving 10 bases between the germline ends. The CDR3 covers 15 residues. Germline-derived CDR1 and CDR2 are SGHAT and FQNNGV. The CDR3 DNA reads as TGTGCCAGCAGCTTATCCCGGGGCTTGAACACTGAAGCTTTCTTT. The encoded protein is CASSLSRGLNTEAFF.

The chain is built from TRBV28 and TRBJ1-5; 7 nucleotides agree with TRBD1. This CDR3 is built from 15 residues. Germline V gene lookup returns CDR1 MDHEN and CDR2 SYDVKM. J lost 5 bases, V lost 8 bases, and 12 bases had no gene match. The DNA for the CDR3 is TGTGCCAGCGATGAGGTAAACAGGGGCCATCAGCCCCAGCATTTT. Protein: CASDEVNRGHQPQHF.

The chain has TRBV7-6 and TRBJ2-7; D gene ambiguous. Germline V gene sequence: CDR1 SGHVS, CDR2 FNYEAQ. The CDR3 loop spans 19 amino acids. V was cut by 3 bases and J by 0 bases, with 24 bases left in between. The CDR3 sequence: CASSLGVAAQASFSYEQYF. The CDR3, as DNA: TGTGCCAGCAGCTTGGGTGTCGCTGCTCAGGCTTCCTTCTCCTACGAGCAGTACTTC.

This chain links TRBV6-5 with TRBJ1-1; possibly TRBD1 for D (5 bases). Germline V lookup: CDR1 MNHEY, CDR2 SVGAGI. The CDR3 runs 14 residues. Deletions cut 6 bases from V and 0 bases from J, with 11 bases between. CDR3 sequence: CASRSGLMNTEAFF. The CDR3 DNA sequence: TGTGCCAGCAGGTCGGGACTAATGAACACTGAAGCTTTCTTT.

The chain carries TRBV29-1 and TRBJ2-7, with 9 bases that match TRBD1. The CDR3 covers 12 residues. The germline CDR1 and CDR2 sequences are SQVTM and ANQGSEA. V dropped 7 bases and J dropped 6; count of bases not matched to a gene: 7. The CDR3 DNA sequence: TGCAGCGCCCGGGACAGGGCTCCCGAGCAGTACTTC. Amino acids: CSARDRAPEQYF.

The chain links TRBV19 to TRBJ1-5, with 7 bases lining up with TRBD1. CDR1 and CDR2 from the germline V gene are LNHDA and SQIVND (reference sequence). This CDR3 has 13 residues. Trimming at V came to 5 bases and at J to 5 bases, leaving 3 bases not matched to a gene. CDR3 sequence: CASSGRGYQPQHF. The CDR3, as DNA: TGTGCCAGTAGTGGCAGGGGGTATCAGCCCCAGCATTTT. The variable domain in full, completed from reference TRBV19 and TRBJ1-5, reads DGGITQSPKYLFRKEGQNVTLSCEQNLNHDAMYWYRQDPGQGLRLIYYSQIVNDFQKGDIAEGYSVSREKKESFPLTVTSAQKNPTAFYLCASSGRGYQPQHFGDGTRLSIL.

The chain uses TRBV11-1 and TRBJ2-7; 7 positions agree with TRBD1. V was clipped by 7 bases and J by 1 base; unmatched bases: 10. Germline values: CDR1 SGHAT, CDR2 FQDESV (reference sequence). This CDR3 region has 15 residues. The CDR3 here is CASTPLSGGSYEQYF. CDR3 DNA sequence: TGTGCCAGCACCCCTTTGTCAGGGGGTTCCTACGAGCAGTACTTC.

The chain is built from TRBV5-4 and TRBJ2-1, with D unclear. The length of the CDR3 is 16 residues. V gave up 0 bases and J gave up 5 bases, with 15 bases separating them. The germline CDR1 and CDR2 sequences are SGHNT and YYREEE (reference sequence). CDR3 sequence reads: CASSLASIGLNNEQFF. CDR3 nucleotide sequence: TGTGCCAGCAGCTTGGCCTCAATTGGGCTTAACAATGAGCAGTTCTTC.

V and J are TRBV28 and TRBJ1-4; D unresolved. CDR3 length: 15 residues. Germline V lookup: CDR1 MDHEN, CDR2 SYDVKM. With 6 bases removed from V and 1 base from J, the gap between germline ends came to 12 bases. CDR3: CASSLPRETNEKLFF. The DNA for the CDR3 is TGTGCCAGCAGCCTCCCAAGGGAAACTAATGAAAAACTGTTTTTT.

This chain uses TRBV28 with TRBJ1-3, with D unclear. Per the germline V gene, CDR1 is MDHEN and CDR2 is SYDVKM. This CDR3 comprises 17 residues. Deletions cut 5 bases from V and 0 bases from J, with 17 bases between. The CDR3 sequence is CASSTTDWTFSGNTIYF. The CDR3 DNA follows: TGTGCCAGCAGTACAACGGACTGGACTTTCTCTGGAAACACCATATATTTT.

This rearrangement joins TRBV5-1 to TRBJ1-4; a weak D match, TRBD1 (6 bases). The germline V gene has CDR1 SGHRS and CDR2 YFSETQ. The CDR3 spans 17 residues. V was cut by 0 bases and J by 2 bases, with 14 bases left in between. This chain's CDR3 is CASSLEGRGGTNEKLFF. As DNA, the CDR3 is TGCGCCAGCAGCTTGGAGGGCAGGGGTGGCACTAATGAAAAACTGTTTTTT.

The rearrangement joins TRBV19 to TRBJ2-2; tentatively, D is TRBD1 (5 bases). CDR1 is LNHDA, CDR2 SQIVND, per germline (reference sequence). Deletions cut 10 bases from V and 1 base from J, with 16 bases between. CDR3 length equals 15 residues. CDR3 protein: CATLPGLWNTGELFF. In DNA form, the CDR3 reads TGTGCCACCCTCCCAGGGTTGTGGAACACCGGGGAGCTGTTTTTT.

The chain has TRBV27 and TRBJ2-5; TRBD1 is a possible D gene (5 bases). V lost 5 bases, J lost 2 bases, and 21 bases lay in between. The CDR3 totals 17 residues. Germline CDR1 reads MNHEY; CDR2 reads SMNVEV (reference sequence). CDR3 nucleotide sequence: TGTGCCAGCAGTACTTCAGGGCTACCCAGGAAACAAGAGACCCAGTACTTC. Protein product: CASSTSGLPRKQETQYF.

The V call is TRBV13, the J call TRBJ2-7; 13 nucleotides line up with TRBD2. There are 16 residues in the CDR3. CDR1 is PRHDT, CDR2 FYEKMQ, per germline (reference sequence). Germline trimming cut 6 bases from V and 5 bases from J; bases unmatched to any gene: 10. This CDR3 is CASRGRRLAGGHEQYF. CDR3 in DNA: TGTGCCAGCAGGGGCCGCCGACTAGCGGGAGGCCACGAGCAGTACTTC. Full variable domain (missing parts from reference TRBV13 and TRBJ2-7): AAGVIQSPRHLIKEKRETATLKCYPIPRHDTVYWYQQGPGQDPQFLISFYEKMQSDKGSIPDRFSAQQFSDYHSELNMSSLELGDSALYFCASRGRRLAGGHEQYFGPGTRLTVT.